These 12 T cell receptor beta chains came from one sample sequenced in a study of cytomegalovirus exposure and HLA in healthy donors. Primers included in the PCR were 60 Vbeta and 13 Jbeta primers. The protocol was immunoSEQ multiplex PCR, while the TCRdb copy is restricted to in-frame clones and leaves out a portion. The data contain about 140,000 clones, 70% of them singletons. Sequenced: PBMCs. These receptors all come from a woman aged 25 to 45 in good health and CMV-seronegative.

The chain uses TRBV5-1 and TRBJ2-7; 7 positions agree with TRBD1. Germline trimming cut 2 bases from V and 2 bases from J; bases unmatched to any gene: 4. CDR1 SGHRS and CDR2 YFSETQ come from the germline V gene. The CDR3 spans 14 residues. This CDR3 reads CASSLGQVTYEQYF. CDR3 bases: TGCGCCAGCAGCTTAGGACAGGTAACCTACGAGCAGTACTTC.

This chain uses TRBV7-9 with TRBJ1-1; tentative D call: TRBD1 (5 bases). Germline CDR1 SEHNR, CDR2 FQNEAQ (reference sequence). The CDR3 is 13 residues long. Trimming took 9 bases from V and 4 from J, leaving 15 bases between them. CDR3 nucleotide sequence: TGTGCCAGACGTAGGGGCCCGGGCACTGAAGCTTTCTTT. The encoded protein is CARRRGPGTEAFF. Full variable domain (missing parts from reference TRBV7-9 and TRBJ1-1): DTGVSQNPRHKITKRGQNVTFRCDPISEHNRLYWYRQTLGQGPEFLTYFQNEAQLEKSRLLSDRFSAERPKGSFSTLEIQRTEQGDSAMYLCARRRGPGTEAFFGQGTRLTVV.

The chain joins TRBV5-1 to TRBJ2-3; TRBD1 is a possible D gene (5 bases). V was trimmed by 0 bases and J by 4 bases, leaving 9 bases between them. Per the germline V gene, CDR1 is SGHRS and CDR2 is YFSETQ. CDR3 size: 14 residues. The CDR3, as DNA: TGCGCCAGCAGCTTGGGGGGCAGGTCAGATACGCAGTATTTT. Its translation: CASSLGGRSDTQYF.

The table lists this clone with a count of one. This chain uses TRBV10-1 with TRBJ2-1; 9 bases are a match to TRBD1. Losses at the gene ends were 6 bases for V and 8 bases for J; bases not matched to a gene: 5. The CDR3 loop spans 13 amino acids. Germline V CDR1 and CDR2: WNHNN, SYGVQD (reference sequence). The CDR3 sequence is CASSYTGGDEQFF. CDR3 sequence (DNA): TGCGCCAGCAGCTACACAGGGGGCGATGAGCAGTTCTTC.

The V call is TRBV11-1, the J call TRBJ2-1, with 11 positions matching TRBD2. Germline values: CDR1 SGHAT, CDR2 FQDESV (reference sequence). CDR3 length: 18 amino acids. Unmatched junction bases numbered 18, after V lost 4 bases and J lost 10 bases. CDR3 in amino acids: CASSSGSSGRLRPREQFF. CDR3 coding DNA: TGTGCCAGCAGCTCTGGTTCTAGCGGGAGGTTACGCCCCAGGGAGCAGTTCTTC.

This clone was seen just once. This rearrangement joins TRBV6-5 to TRBJ2-3, with 8 positions matching TRBD2. V gave up 5 bases and J gave up 3 bases; unmatched junction bases: 7. This CDR3 has 15 residues. Per the germline V gene, CDR1 is MNHEY and CDR2 is SVGAGI. This CDR3 is CASSRAGVKTDTQYF. The DNA for the CDR3 is TGTGCCAGCAGTCGAGCGGGAGTAAAGACAGATACGCAGTATTTT.

The rearrangement joins TRBV30 to TRBJ1-4, with 9 bases fitting TRBD1. Germline loops: CDR1 GTSNPN, CDR2 SVGIG (reference sequence). J lost 3 bases, V lost 8 bases, and 4 bases had no gene match. The CDR3 contains 13 residues. CDR3 loop: CAGTGNSNEKLFF. The CDR3 region has the DNA TGTGCCGGGACAGGGAACTCTAATGAAAAACTGTTTTTT.

The gene calls are TRBV5-1 and TRBJ1-6; possibly TRBD1 for D (5 bases). V shed 1 base and J shed 5 bases, with 10 bases lying between them. Germline V CDR1 and CDR2: SGHRS, YFSETQ. This CDR3 is 15 amino acids long. CDR3 protein: CASSLRQGDNSPLHF. The CDR3 DNA reads as TGCGCCAGCAGCTTGAGGCAGGGCGATAATTCACCCCTCCACTTT.

The chain links TRBV18 to TRBJ2-6; 10 nucleotides match TRBD1. The length of the CDR3 is 17 residues. Unmatched junction bases numbered 3, after V lost 4 bases and J lost 0 bases. Per germline, CDR1 KGHSH and CDR2 LQKENI. The CDR3 region has the DNA TGTGCCAGCTCACGGGGACAGGGGAACTCTGGGGCCAACGTCCTGACTTTC. It specifies CASSRGQGNSGANVLTF.

The chain has TRBV2 and TRBJ1-1, with no clear D. In germline, CDR1 is SNHLY, CDR2 FYNNEI. V dropped 10 bases and J dropped 1 base, with 13 bases sitting between them. This CDR3 region has 13 residues. CDR3 in amino acids: CATRAARNTEAFF. Written as DNA, the CDR3 is TGTGCCACGAGGGCGGCGAGGAACACTGAAGCTTTCTTT.

This chain joins TRBV28 and TRBJ2-7; TRBD1 might be the D (6 bases). Trimming pared 6 bases from V and 2 bases from J, leaving 14 bases between. The CDR3 spans 14 residues. CDR1 is MDHEN, CDR2 SYDVKM, per germline. This CDR3 is CASRLRGHTYEQYF. DNA for the CDR3: TGTGCCAGCAGGCTCCGGGGACATACCTACGAGCAGTACTTC.

The rearrangement links TRBV15 to TRBJ2-1; TRBD1 agrees at 8 bases. Looked up from germline, CDR1 is LNHNV and CDR2 is YYDKDF (reference sequence). J was trimmed by 8 bases and V by 0 bases; bases with no gene match: 3. The CDR3 has 14 residues. The CDR3 bases are TGTGCCACCAGCAGAGAGCAGGGGGCCGATGAGCAGTTCTTC. Its protein is CATSREQGADEQFF.